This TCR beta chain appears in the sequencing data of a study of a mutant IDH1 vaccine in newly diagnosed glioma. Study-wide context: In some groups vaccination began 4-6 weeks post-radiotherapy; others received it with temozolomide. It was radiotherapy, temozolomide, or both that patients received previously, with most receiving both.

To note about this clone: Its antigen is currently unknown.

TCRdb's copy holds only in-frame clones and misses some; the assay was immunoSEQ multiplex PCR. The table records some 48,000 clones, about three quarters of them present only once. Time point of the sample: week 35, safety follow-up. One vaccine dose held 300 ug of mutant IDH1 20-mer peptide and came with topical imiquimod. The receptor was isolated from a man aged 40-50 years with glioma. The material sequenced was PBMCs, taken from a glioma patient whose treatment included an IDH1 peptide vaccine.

The DNA of the CDR3 is TGTGCCAGCAGCAAGGTGCGAGGGTTCAGGGAAAAACTGTTTTTT. Its protein product is CASSKVRGFREKLFF. The chain couples TRBV7-8 to TRBJ1-4; no reliable D call. This CDR3 spans 15 amino acids. The ends were cut back, 5 bases at V and 8 bases at J, with 18 bases in the middle. From germline, CDR1 is SGHVS and CDR2 FQNEAQ.